These 14 T cell receptor beta chains share one sample of origin, sequenced in a study of long-term antiretroviral therapy in people with HIV. Running of the v3.0 immunoSEQ assay took place at survey level. Sequenced by immunoSEQ multiplex PCR; TCRdb stores in-frame clones only, minus some. Of about 33,000 clones in the sample, approximately 96% were seen once. The sequencing here drew on unsorted PBMCs, taken around 6.6 years after starting antiretroviral therapy. Every receptor here comes from a man aged 25-45 years with HIV.

The chain combines TRBV5-4 with TRBJ1-1, with D possibly matching TRBD1 (6 bases). The CDR3 runs to 14 residues. Trimming cost V 4 bases and J 8 bases, with 18 bases left between them. Looked up from germline, CDR1 is SGHNT and CDR2 is YYREEE (reference sequence). CDR3 DNA sequence: TGTGCCAGCAGCGCCCTTTGGGGGGCCACAGAAGCTTTCTTT. Translating gives CASSALWGATEAFF.

The table lists this clone with a count of one. This rearrangement joins TRBV6-6 to TRBJ2-2; D not certain. Trimming removed 2 bases at V and 2 bases at J, with 9 bases between. This CDR3 is 15 amino acids long. Germline values: CDR1 MNHNY, CDR2 SVGAGI (reference sequence). The CDR3 coding sequence is TGTGCCAGCAGTTACGTAATCGCCAACACCGGGGAGCTGTTTTTT. This sequence encodes CASSYVIANTGELFF.

The chain uses TRBV7-9 and TRBJ2-5; no clear D gene. Germline assignment: CDR1 SEHNR and CDR2 FQNEAQ (reference sequence). Deletions cut 5 bases from V and 3 bases from J, with 10 bases between. The CDR3 contains 13 residues. The CDR3 sequence is CASSPYEEETQYF. CDR3 DNA: TGTGCCAGCAGCCCCTATGAAGAAGAGACCCAGTACTTC.

This chain uses TRBV15 with TRBJ2-5; D not certain. V was trimmed by 0 bases and J by 5 bases, leaving 7 bases between them. The length of the CDR3 is 13 residues. Looked up from germline, CDR1 is LNHNV and CDR2 is YYDKDF (reference sequence). CDR3 sequence (DNA): TGTGCCACCAGCAGAGACTTAAGGGAGACCCAGTACTTC. Protein product: CATSRDLRETQYF. The full variable domain, completed using reference TRBV15 and TRBJ2-5, is DAMVIQNPRYQVTQFGKPVTLSCSQTLNHNVMYWYQQKSSQAPKLLFHYYDKDFNNEADTPDNFQSRRPNTSFCFLDIRSPGLGDTAMYLCATSRDLRETQYFGPGTRLLVL.

The CDR3 loop reads CASGDSNEKLFF. The CDR3 DNA reads as TGTGCCAGCGGAGACAGTAATGAAAAACTGTTTTTT. This rearrangement joins TRBV11-2 to TRBJ1-4, with D perhaps matching TRBD1 (5 bases). CDR1 SGHAT and CDR2 FQNNGV come from the germline V gene. The CDR3 loop spans 12 amino acids. The V end was cut by 8 bases, the J end by 4 bases, with 8 bases between.

In this sample, this clone turned up once. This chain links TRBV7-2 with TRBJ2-5; possibly TRBD2 for D (6 bases). The CDR3 runs 13 residues. V shed 1 base and J shed 5 bases, with 8 bases lying between them. Per the germline V gene, CDR1 is SGHTA and CDR2 is FQGNSA. CDR3 DNA sequence: TGTGCCAGCAGCTTAGATGCGGGGGAGACCCAGTACTTC. It specifies CASSLDAGETQYF.

This chain uses TRBV6-6 with TRBJ2-5; D may be TRBD1 (6 bases). Germline-derived CDR1 and CDR2 are MNHNY and SVGAGI (reference sequence). The CDR3 length is 15 residues. The V end lost 5 bases, the J end lost 0 bases, and 13 bases lay between the germline ends. CDR3 in DNA: TGTGCCAGCAGTCCGACAGGCTGGTACCAAGAGACCCAGTACTTC. Its translation is CASSPTGWYQETQYF.

The chain links TRBV27 to TRBJ1-2; 10 bases are shared with TRBD1. The V gene's germline CDR1 is MNHEY and CDR2 SMNVEV (reference sequence). The CDR3 has 16 amino acids. The J segment lost 7 bases and the V segment lost 5 bases, leaving 13 bases of the junction unmatched. The DNA for the CDR3 is TGTGCCAGCAGTCCCTGGCCAGGGACAGGGGTGGGTGGCTACACCTTC. Its protein is CASSPWPGTGVGGYTF.

This chain uses TRBV15 with TRBJ2-2; TRBD2 matches at 8 bases. The V gene end was trimmed by 0 bases and the J gene end by 6 bases; junction bases not matched to a gene: 9. Germline CDR1 reads LNHNV; CDR2 reads YYDKDF (reference sequence). The CDR3 spans 17 residues. As DNA, the CDR3 is TGTGCCACCAGCAGAGAAGAGTCGGGGGGGCTAGCCGGGGAGCTGTTTTTT. Its protein is CATSREESGGLAGELFF.

The rearrangement joins TRBV11-2 to TRBJ2-1; D may be TRBD1 or TRBD2 (5 bases each). V shed 3 bases and J shed 4 bases, with 16 bases lying between them. This CDR3 region has 16 residues. Germline CDR1 and CDR2: SGHAT and FQNNGV. The CDR3 loop is CASSFDWGGGYNEQFF. The DNA of the CDR3 is TGTGCCAGCAGCTTCGACTGGGGCGGAGGATACAATGAGCAGTTCTTC.

The chain uses TRBV2 and TRBJ1-1; tentatively, D is TRBD1 (5 bases). Germline assignment: CDR1 SNHLY and CDR2 FYNNEI. The CDR3 runs to 16 residues. Trimming stripped 7 bases from V and 0 bases from J, with 18 bases between. Here the CDR3 DNA reads TGTGCCAGCATGAGGGGACTGGATCACATGAACACTGAAGCTTTCTTT. Translated: CASMRGLDHMNTEAFF.

For the CDR3, the DNA is TGTGCCAGCAGAATACCCCGACTAGCGGGGTTCTACGAGCAGTACTTC. Residues: CASRIPRLAGFYEQYF. This chain links TRBV11-3 with TRBJ2-7; 11 bases align to TRBD2. This CDR3 region has 16 residues. The germline V gene has CDR1 SGHNT and CDR2 YENEEA. Germline trimming cut 6 bases from V and 3 bases from J; bases unmatched to any gene: 10.

The chain uses TRBV7-9 and TRBJ2-7, with a possible D match to TRBD1 (6 bases). The CDR3 totals 14 residues. V lost 5 bases and J 2 bases, leaving 13 bases between the germline ends. From germline, CDR1 is SEHNR and CDR2 FQNEAQ (reference sequence). This CDR3 reads CASSGTTKAYEQYF. The CDR3 DNA reads as TGTGCCAGCAGCGGGACAACCAAAGCCTACGAGCAGTACTTC.

The V call is TRBV7-6, the J call TRBJ2-2; no definite D call. The germline V gene encodes CDR1 SGHVS and CDR2 FNYEAQ. The CDR3 loop spans 13 amino acids. The germline V and J ends were trimmed by 3 bases and 1 base, with 3 bases remaining between them. CDR3 region: CASSFWNTGELFF. CDR3 nucleotide sequence: TGTGCCAGCAGCTTCTGGAACACCGGGGAGCTGTTTTTT.